These 27 T cell receptor beta chains share one sample of origin, sequenced in a study of human T cells and chemical hapten exposure. TCRdb reprocessed the RACE reads via MiXCR and lists one record per CDR3 protein. The sample includes tens of thousands of distinct CDR3 sequences, roughly 9.8% of them seen just once. Time point meaning: pre-sensitization, week 0. Treatment of the sample: therapeutic diphenylcyclopropenone sensitization with weekly scalp DPC. The sequences come from whole blood, collected in connection with sensitization to the hapten diphenylcyclopropenone (DPC). These receptors all stem from a man in his forties with alopecia areata. Some clones in this sample may be carry-over from other donors' samples.

The sample holds a few counts of this clonotype. V and J are TRBV10-2 and TRBJ2-7; no definite D call. Germline V gene data show CDR1 as WSHSY and CDR2 as SAAADI. V was clipped by 8 bases and J by 1 base, with 0 bases between them. This CDR3 region has 9 residues. The CDR3 region has the DNA TGCGCCAGCTCCTACGAGCAGTACTTC. As protein: CASSYEQYF.

The chain couples TRBV7-9 to TRBJ2-1; TRBD1 is a possible D gene (6 bases). CDR3 length: 12 residues. The germline CDR1 and CDR2 sequences are SEHNR and FQNEAQ (reference sequence). With 5 bases removed from V and 6 bases from J, the gap between germline ends came to 8 bases. The CDR3 region has the DNA TGTGCCAGCAGCCGAGGGGGCAATGAGCAGTTCTTC. Protein: CASSRGGNEQFF.

The rearrangement uses TRBV20-1 and TRBJ1-4, with D hard to call. CDR3 size: 14 residues. Germline V gives CDR1 DFQATT, CDR2 SNEGSKA (reference sequence). V dropped 2 bases and J dropped 0 bases, with 7 bases sitting between them. Written as DNA, the CDR3 is TGCAGTGCTAGATCCGGGACAACTAATGAAAAACTGTTTTTT. It yields the protein CSARSGTTNEKLFF.

This clonotype was observed a few times. The chain couples TRBV6-6 to TRBJ2-1; no definite D call. Germline CDR1 and CDR2: MNHNY and SVGAGI (reference sequence). The CDR3 spans 11 residues. Between the trimmed V and J ends, which lost 6 bases and 9 bases, there was a span of 9 bases. The CDR3 DNA sequence: TGTGCCAGCAGGTCCCTTGGTGAGCAGTTCTTC. Encoded protein: CASRSLGEQFF.

This clonotype was picked up a small number of times. The chain is built from TRBV11-2 and TRBJ2-1, with no clear D. The CDR3 runs to 12 residues. The germline V and J ends were trimmed by 1 base and 10 bases, with 8 bases remaining between them. In germline, CDR1 is SGHAT, CDR2 FQNNGV. The CDR3 bases are TGTGCCAGCAGCTTAGCGTTCGAGGAGCAGTTCTTC. Protein sequence: CASSLAFEEQFF.

This clonotype has just a few counts. DNA of the CDR3: TGTGCCAGCAGAGGACAGGGAACAGATACGCAGTATTTT. This translates into CASRGQGTDTQYF. The J gene is TRBJ2-3, the V gene TRBV11-1; the match to TRBD1 covers 8 bases. This CDR3 contains 13 residues. The germline V gene encodes CDR1 SGHAT and CDR2 FQDESV (reference sequence). Trimming took 6 bases from V and 3 from J; bases not matched to a gene: 2.

This clonotype has just a few counts. The germline gene is not matched at one end of the junction; a read error may be the cause. The V and J genes are TRBV10-3 and TRBJ2-3; 11 bases agree with TRBD2. The CDR3 spans 14 residues. Germline V gene lookup returns CDR1 ENHRY and CDR2 SYGVKD. The CDR3 sequence: CAVSTSGSSDTQYF. The CDR3 nucleotides are TGTGCCGTCAGTACTAGCGGGAGCTCAGATACGCAGTATTTT.

CDR3 in amino acids: CASRDETGSGELFF. Written as DNA, the CDR3 is TGTGCCAGCCGGGATGAGACAGGGTCCGGGGAGCTGTTTTTT. The chain has TRBV9 and TRBJ2-2; 7 bases line up with TRBD1. V lost 7 bases and J lost 6; bases outside the gene matches: 9. Germline-derived CDR1 and CDR2 are SGDLS and YYNGEE. The length of the CDR3 is 14 residues.

The sample holds many counts of this clonotype. The V gene is TRBV19, the J gene TRBJ1-5; 7 nucleotides match TRBD1. This CDR3 comprises 14 residues. Germline V lookup: CDR1 LNHDA, CDR2 SQIVND (reference sequence). V gave up 7 bases and J gave up 2 bases; unmatched junction bases: 5. The CDR3: CASIQTGGNQPQHF. The CDR3 DNA follows: TGTGCCAGTATTCAAACAGGGGGCAATCAGCCCCAGCATTTT. Full variable domain (outside the CDR3, taken from reference TRBV19 and TRBJ1-5): DGGITQSPKYLFRKEGQNVTLSCEQNLNHDAMYWYRQDPGQGLRLIYYSQIVNDFQKGDIAEGYSVSREKKESFPLTVTSAQKNPTAFYLCASIQTGGNQPQHFGDGTRLSIL.

This clonotype has only a few counts. The V and J genes are TRBV28 and TRBJ2-1; D remains ambiguous. The V end lost 4 bases, the J end lost 6 bases, and 4 bases lay between the germline ends. Germline CDR1 MDHEN, CDR2 SYDVKM. The CDR3 covers 11 residues. The CDR3 nucleotides are TGTGCCAGCAGTTCATTCAATGAGCAGTTCTTC. It encodes CASSSFNEQFF.

This clonotype was picked up many times. The V gene is TRBV29-1, the J gene TRBJ2-3, with D unclear. V was trimmed by 3 bases and J by 4 bases, leaving 11 bases between them. CDR3 length: 13 residues. CDR1 is SQVTM, CDR2 ANQGSEA, per germline. CDR3 nucleotide sequence: TGCAGCGTTGAGGTCGTCTCCTCAGATACGCAGTATTTT. Translating it yields CSVEVVSSDTQYF.

The chain couples TRBV20-1 to TRBJ1-4; tentative D call: TRBD1 (6 bases). The V end was cut by 2 bases, the J end by 0 bases, with 7 bases between. This CDR3 is 14 amino acids long. CDR1 DFQATT and CDR2 SNEGSKA come from the germline V gene (reference sequence). CDR3: CSARKGATNEKLFF. DNA for the CDR3: TGCAGTGCTAGAAAGGGGGCAACTAATGAAAAACTGTTTTTT.

CDR3 DNA sequence: TGTGCCAGCAGCTTGGACTATCTCGGCGAGCAGTACTTC. Translation: CASSLDYLGEQYF. The rearrangement uses TRBV7-9 and TRBJ2-7; a possible D gene is TRBD2 (6 bases). In germline, CDR1 is SEHNR, CDR2 FQNEAQ (reference sequence). The CDR3 is made up of 13 amino acids. V was pared by 3 bases and J by 6 bases, with 12 bases between.

This clonotype was seen only a few times. The rearrangement joins TRBV27 to TRBJ1-1, with D uncertain. The CDR3 runs to 15 residues. Germline CDR1 reads MNHEY; CDR2 reads SMNVEV (reference sequence). Trimming cost V 5 bases and J 1 base, with 14 bases left between them. The CDR3 nucleotides are TGTGCCAGCAGTCCCGAACAAAACGGGAACACTGAAGCTTTCTTT. Translating it yields CASSPEQNGNTEAFF.

The V call is TRBV2, the J call TRBJ2-1; tentatively, D is TRBD1 or TRBD2 (5 bases each). The V and J ends lost 7 bases and 7 bases respectively, with 14 bases between them. This CDR3 comprises 13 residues. Germline CDR1 reads SNHLY; CDR2 reads FYNNEI. The CDR3 DNA is TGTGCCAGCAACTTCCTTTGGGGGAATGAGCAGTTCTTC. Translation: CASNFLWGNEQFF.

This clonotype was seen many times. The J gene is TRBJ2-7, the V gene TRBV14; unclear D gene. This CDR3 has 13 amino acids. Trimming took off 0 bases at V and 4 bases at J, with 7 bases between the two ends. Germline CDR1 is SGHDN and CDR2 is FVKESK. Here the CDR3 DNA reads TGTGCCAGCAGCCAAGACTCATTTTACGAGCAGTACTTC. Its translation is CASSQDSFYEQYF.

This clonotype has at least ten counts. The chain couples TRBV3-1 to TRBJ1-3; D ambiguous. Germline lookup yields CDR1 LGHDT and CDR2 YNNKEL (reference sequence). The CDR3 length is 15 residues. V dropped 1 base and J dropped 0 bases, with 7 bases sitting between them. DNA of the CDR3: TGTGCCAGCAGCCAAGGACAAAGCTCTGGAAACACCATATATTTT. Translation gives CASSQGQSSGNTIYF.

J is TRBJ1-1 and V is TRBV19; 7 bases fit TRBD1. The CDR3 is made up of 15 amino acids. V lost 7 bases, J lost 1 base, and 9 bases stayed unmatched. Germline CDR1 is LNHDA and CDR2 is SQIVND (reference sequence). CDR3 sequence (DNA): TGTGCCAGTACCCAGGGGGTCCCCGGGAACACTGAAGCTTTCTTT. Amino acid sequence: CASTQGVPGNTEAFF.

This clonotype turned up a few times. The gene calls are TRBV20-1 and TRBJ1-5; D gene unclear. The germline V gene encodes CDR1 DFQATT and CDR2 SNEGSKA (reference sequence). CDR3 length: 13 amino acids. V was cut by 3 bases and J by 3 bases, with 9 bases left in between. The CDR3 region is CSASWGINQPQHF. CDR3 in DNA: TGCAGTGCTAGTTGGGGAATCAATCAGCCCCAGCATTTT.

V is TRBV2 and J is TRBJ1-5; TRBD1 is a possible D gene (5 bases). The CDR3 is made up of 13 amino acids. V was shortened by 4 bases and J by 3 bases, with 7 bases between the two germline ends. From germline, CDR1 is SNHLY and CDR2 FYNNEI. CDR3 nucleotide sequence: TGTGCCAGCAGTGGACAGTTCAATCAGCCCCAGCATTTT. This sequence encodes CASSGQFNQPQHF.

This clonotype was recorded a few times. The CDR3 here is CASSLLGQGDEQYF. The CDR3 nucleotides are TGTGCCAGCAGCTTACTGGGACAGGGCGACGAGCAGTACTTC. The genes are TRBV7-2 and TRBJ2-7, with TRBD1 matching 9 bases. The germline CDR1 and CDR2 sequences are SGHTA and FQGNSA. The J segment lost 5 bases and the V segment lost 2 bases, leaving 4 bases of the junction unmatched. The CDR3 loop spans 14 amino acids.

This chain links TRBV25-1 with TRBJ2-3, with D perhaps matching TRBD1 or TRBD2 (5 bases each). Trimming removed 3 bases from V and 3 bases from J, with 10 bases in between. The CDR3 consists of 14 residues. Germline values: CDR1 MGHDK, CDR2 SYGVNS. The CDR3 DNA reads as TGTGCCAGCAGTGAGACGGGGCTTACAGATACGCAGTATTTT. This translates into CASSETGLTDTQYF.

The chain has TRBV5-5 and TRBJ1-2, with D unresolved. Germline CDR1 reads SGHKS; CDR2 reads YYEKEE (reference sequence). Trimming took off 4 bases at V and 4 bases at J, with 23 bases between the two ends. This CDR3 spans 17 amino acids. In nucleotides, the CDR3 is TGTGCCAGCAGCCTAACGCCCGGGCAGGCGGCTGTCTATGGCTACACCTTC. Residues: CASSLTPGQAAVYGYTF.

The chain links TRBV5-1 to TRBJ2-3, with D perhaps matching TRBD2 (6 bases). In germline, CDR1 is SGHRS, CDR2 YFSETQ. Trimming pared 6 bases from V and 8 bases from J, leaving 10 bases between. The CDR3 contains 11 residues. The CDR3 bases are TGCGCCAGCATTAACGGGAGTACGCAGTATTTT. Its protein is CASINGSTQYF.

This clonotype was seen repeatedly, ten times or more. This chain uses TRBV27 with TRBJ2-7; perhaps TRBD2 as D (5 bases). This CDR3 is built from 11 residues. The V end lost 8 bases, the J end lost 6 bases, and 11 bases lay between the germline ends. Germline V lookup: CDR1 MNHEY, CDR2 SMNVEV (reference sequence). The CDR3 DNA is TGTGCCAGCCACCGCGGGTTCGAGCAGTACTTC. Protein: CASHRGFEQYF.

The rearrangement uses TRBV3-1 and TRBJ2-5; a possible D gene is TRBD1 (5 bases). There are 12 residues in the CDR3. V lost 1 base, J lost 9 bases, and 9 bases lay in between. Germline CDR1 LGHDT, CDR2 YNNKEL (reference sequence). The CDR3 nucleotides read TGTGCCAGCAGCCAAGCACAGGCGTCCCAGTACTTC. Residues: CASSQAQASQYF.

This sequence joins TRBV5-1 and TRBJ2-1; TRBD2 matches 9 bases. V gave up 4 bases and J gave up 9 bases; unmatched junction bases: 2. The CDR3 covers 12 residues. Germline V gene lookup returns CDR1 SGHRS and CDR2 YFSETQ. In DNA form, the CDR3 reads TGCGCCAGCAGCCCAGCGGGGGGTGAGCAGTTCTTC. As protein: CASSPAGGEQFF.